This paragraph covers one T cell receptor (beta chain) sequence. The sample is drawn from a study of blood T cell repertoires in COVID-19. As for the study in general: Sources were T cells, B-cell-depleted T cells, or PBMCs; the material itself was cDNA or gDNA.

Produced via immunoSEQ multiplex PCR; TCRdb's table is partial and in-frame only. The table shows more than 45,000 clones, with 70% to 90% occurring only once. V was trimmed by 0 bases and J by 0 bases, leaving 10 bases between them. The CDR3 runs 15 residues. Per germline, CDR1 SGDLS and CDR2 YYNGEE. The sample taken for sequencing was peripheral blood. This receptor was obtained from a human donor with active COVID-19. The donor label of this sample is uncertain. The V gene is TRBV9, the J gene TRBJ2-7, with D perhaps TRBD2 (6 bases). CDR3 nucleotide sequence: TGTGCCAGCAGCGTAGGCGCGGGGAGCTCCTACGAGCAGTACTTC. Its translation: CASSVGAGSSYEQYF.